This TCR beta chain was captured in a study of CD8 T cells in ankylosing spondylitis. MiXCR, run by TCRdb on the 5' RACE reads, gives a single entry per CDR3 protein. The data show some 54,000 distinct CDR3 sequences, about 7% seen once. Many counts were recorded for this clonotype. V was cut by 6 bases and J by 7 bases, with 12 bases left in between. The length of the CDR3 is 12 residues. The germline gives CDR1 DFQATT, CDR2 SNEGSKA (reference sequence). Material for sequencing was blood, either unsorted or a sorted T cell fraction (not recorded which). The chain carries TRBV20-1 and TRBJ1-4; a weak D match, TRBD1 (5 bases). The clonotype was recovered from a female donor with ankylosing spondylitis or in good health (not recorded which). The CDR3 protein is CSARGQGEKLFF. The CDR3 region has the DNA TGCAGTGCACGAGGGCAGGGTGAAAAACTGTTTTTT.